The entry below describes one T cell receptor (beta chain). The antigen is unknown. The sample originates from a study of CD8 T cells in ankylosing spondylitis. Study-wide findings and caveats: Ankylosing spondylitis blood appeared to carry a characteristic TCR beta motif of several highly homologous variants.

V lost 2 bases, J lost 2 bases, and 12 bases lay in between. This CDR3 has 15 residues. From germline, CDR1 is SGHAT and CDR2 FQNNGV. TCRdb processed the 5' RACE reads anew with MiXCR; each CDR3 protein has one entry. The sample has just under 550,000 distinct CDR3 sequences; over 9.5% are singletons. The specimen was blood, either unsorted or a sorted T cell fraction (not recorded which). This chain links TRBV11-2 with TRBJ2-5, with a weak D call TRBD1 (6 bases). The receptor was isolated from a male donor with ankylosing spondylitis. The chain's CDR3 is CASSLPRGQQETQYF. The CDR3, as DNA: TGTGCCAGCAGCTTACCTCGAGGACAGCAAGAGACCCAGTACTTC.